This note documents a single T cell receptor beta chain sequence. Its antigen is unidentified. V dropped 4 bases and J dropped 3; count of bases not matched to a gene: 2. The CDR3 extends over 13 amino acids. Germline loops: CDR1 LNHDA, CDR2 SQIVND (reference sequence). This entry belongs to a study of lymphopenia after photon versus proton radiotherapy. Study results and caveats: Better survival with proton therapy was suggested as possible, not demonstrated. Post-nadir diversity loss with photons came from oligoclonal expansion, particularly CD8+ Temra cells. Larger post-nadir TCR diversity loss correlated inversely with survival in deceased patients. Proton therapy kept repertoires fairly stable, unlike photons, which gained effector/memory cells.

Clones were read by immunoSEQ multiplex PCR, and TCRdb kept only the in-frame ones, dropping some. The repertoire holds around 64,000 clones, about 90% seen once, with approximately 2.1% in the top ten. The V call is TRBV19, the J call TRBJ1-1; TRBD1 aligns across 7 bases. The source was peripheral blood, collected from a patient treated with photon-based radiotherapy. The receptor was isolated from a woman aged 40 to 50 with cholangiocarcinoma. The DNA for the CDR3 is TGTGCCAGTAGTAACCAGGGGGACACTGAAGCTTTCTTT. Its translation: CASSNQGDTEAFF.